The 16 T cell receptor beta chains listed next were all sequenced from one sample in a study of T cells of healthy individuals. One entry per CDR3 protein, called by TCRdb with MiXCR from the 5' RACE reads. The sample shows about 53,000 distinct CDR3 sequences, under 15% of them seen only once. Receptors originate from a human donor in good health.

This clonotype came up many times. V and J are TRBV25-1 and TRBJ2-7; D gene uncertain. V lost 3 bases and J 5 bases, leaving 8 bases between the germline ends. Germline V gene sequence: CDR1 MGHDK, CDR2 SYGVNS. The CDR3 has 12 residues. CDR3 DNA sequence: TGTGCCAGCAGTGACGCTAGAAACGAGCAGTACTTC. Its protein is CASSDARNEQYF.

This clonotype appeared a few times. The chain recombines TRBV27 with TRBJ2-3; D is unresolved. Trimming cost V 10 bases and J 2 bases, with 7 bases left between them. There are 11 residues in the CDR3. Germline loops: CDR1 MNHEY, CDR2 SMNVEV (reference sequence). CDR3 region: CATPPTDTQYF. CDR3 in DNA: TGTGCCACCCCGCCCACAGATACGCAGTATTTT.

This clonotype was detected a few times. CDR3 nucleotide sequence: TGCAGCGTTGATGAACAGGATCACTATGGCTACACCTTC. This translates into CSVDEQDHYGYTF. J is TRBJ1-2 and V is TRBV29-1; TRBD1 is a possible D gene (5 bases). Trimming stripped 3 bases from V and 3 bases from J, with 11 bases between. The CDR3 totals 13 residues. CDR1 is SQVTM, CDR2 ANQGSEA, per germline.

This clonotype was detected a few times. The CDR3 is CSAAWGANTGELFF. DNA for the CDR3: TGCAGCGCTGCATGGGGGGCGAACACCGGGGAGCTGTTTTTT. This chain connects TRBV29-1 to TRBJ2-2; perhaps TRBD2 as D (6 bases). Per germline, CDR1 SQVTM and CDR2 ANQGSEA. This CDR3 comprises 14 residues. V was pared by 7 bases and J by 0 bases, with 12 bases between.

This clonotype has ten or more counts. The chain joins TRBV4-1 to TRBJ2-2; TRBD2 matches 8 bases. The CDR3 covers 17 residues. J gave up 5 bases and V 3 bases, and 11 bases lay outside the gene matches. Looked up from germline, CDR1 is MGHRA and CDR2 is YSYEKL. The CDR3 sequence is CASSQGPGGARTGELFF. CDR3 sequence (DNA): TGCGCCAGCAGCCAGGGACCCGGGGGGGCACGGACCGGGGAGCTGTTTTTT.

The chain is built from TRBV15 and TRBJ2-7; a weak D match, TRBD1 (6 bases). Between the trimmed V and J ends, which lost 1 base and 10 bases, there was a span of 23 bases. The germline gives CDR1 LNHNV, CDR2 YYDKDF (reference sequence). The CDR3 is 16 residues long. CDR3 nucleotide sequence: TGTGCCACCAGCAGAGGAGAGTCTACAGGGCTAGGCAGACAGTACTTC. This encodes CATSRGESTGLGRQYF.

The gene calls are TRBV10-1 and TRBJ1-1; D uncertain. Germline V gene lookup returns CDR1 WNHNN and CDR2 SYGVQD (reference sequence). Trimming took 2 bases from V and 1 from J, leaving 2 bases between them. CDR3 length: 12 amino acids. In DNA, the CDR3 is TGCGCCAGCAGTGAGAGGAACACTGAAGCTTTCTTT. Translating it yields CASSERNTEAFF.

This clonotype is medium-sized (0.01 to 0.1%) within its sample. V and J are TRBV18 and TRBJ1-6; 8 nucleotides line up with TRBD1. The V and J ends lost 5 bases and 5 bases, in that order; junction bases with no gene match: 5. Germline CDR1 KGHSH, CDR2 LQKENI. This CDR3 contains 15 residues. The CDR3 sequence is CASSETGANNSPLHF. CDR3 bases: TGTGCCAGCTCAGAGACAGGGGCGAATAATTCACCCCTCCACTTT. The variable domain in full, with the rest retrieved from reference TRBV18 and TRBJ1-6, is NAGVMQNPRHLVRRRGQEARLRCSPMKGHSHVYWYRQLPEEGLKFMVYLQKENIIDESGMPKERFSAEFPKEGPSILRIQQVVRGDSAAYFCASSETGANNSPLHFGNGTRLTVT.

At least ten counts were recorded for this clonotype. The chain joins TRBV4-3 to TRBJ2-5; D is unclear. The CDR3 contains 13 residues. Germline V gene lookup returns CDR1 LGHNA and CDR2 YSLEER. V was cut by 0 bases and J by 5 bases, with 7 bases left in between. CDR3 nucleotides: TGCGCCAGCAGCCAAGATTTGAGGGAGACCCAGTACTTC. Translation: CASSQDLRETQYF.

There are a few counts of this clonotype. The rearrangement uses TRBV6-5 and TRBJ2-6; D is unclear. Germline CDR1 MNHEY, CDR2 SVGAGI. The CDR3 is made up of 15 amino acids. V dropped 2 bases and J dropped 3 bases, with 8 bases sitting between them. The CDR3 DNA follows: TGTGCCAGCAGTTACGTGGGATTTGGGGCCAACGTCCTGACTTTC. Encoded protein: CASSYVGFGANVLTF.

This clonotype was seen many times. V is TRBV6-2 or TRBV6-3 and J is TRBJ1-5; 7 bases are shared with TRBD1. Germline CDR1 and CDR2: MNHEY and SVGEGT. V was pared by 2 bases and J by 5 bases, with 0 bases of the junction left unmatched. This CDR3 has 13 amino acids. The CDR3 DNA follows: TGTGCCAGCAGTTACAGGGGGCATCAGCCCCAGCATTTT. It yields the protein CASSYRGHQPQHF.

DNA of the CDR3: TGTGCCAGCAGCCGGACACTGTACCCCGGGGAGCTGTTTTTT. As protein: CASSRTLYPGELFF. The chain combines TRBV7-2 with TRBJ2-2; a possible D gene is TRBD1 (5 bases). The germline V gene has CDR1 SGHTA and CDR2 FQGNSA. The germline V and J ends were trimmed by 5 bases and 6 bases, with 13 bases remaining between them. The CDR3 totals 14 residues.

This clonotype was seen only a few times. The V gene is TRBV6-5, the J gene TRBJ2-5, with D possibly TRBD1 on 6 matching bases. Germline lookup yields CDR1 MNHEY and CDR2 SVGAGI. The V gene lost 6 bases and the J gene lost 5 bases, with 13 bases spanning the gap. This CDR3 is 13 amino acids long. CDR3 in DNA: TGTGCCAGCAGCCTTGACAGGAGGGAGACCCAGTACTTC. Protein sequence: CASSLDRRETQYF.

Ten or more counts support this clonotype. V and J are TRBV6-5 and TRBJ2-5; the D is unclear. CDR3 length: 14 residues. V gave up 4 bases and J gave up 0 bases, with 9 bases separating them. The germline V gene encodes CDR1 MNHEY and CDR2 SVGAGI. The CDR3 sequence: CASSSIDNQETQYF. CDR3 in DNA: TGTGCCAGCAGTTCTATAGACAACCAAGAGACCCAGTACTTC.

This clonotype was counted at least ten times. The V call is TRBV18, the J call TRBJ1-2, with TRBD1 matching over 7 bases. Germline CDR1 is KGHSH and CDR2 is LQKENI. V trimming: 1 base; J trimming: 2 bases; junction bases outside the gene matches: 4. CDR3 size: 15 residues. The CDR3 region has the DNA TGTGCCAGCTCACCACAGGACAGGCCAAACTATGGCTACACCTTC. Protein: CASSPQDRPNYGYTF.

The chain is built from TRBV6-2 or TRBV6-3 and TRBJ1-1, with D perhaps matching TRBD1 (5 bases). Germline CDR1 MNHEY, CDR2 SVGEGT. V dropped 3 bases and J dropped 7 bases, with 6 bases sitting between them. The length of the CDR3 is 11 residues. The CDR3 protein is CASSYDSEAFF. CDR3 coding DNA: TGTGCCAGCAGTTATGACAGTGAAGCTTTCTTT.